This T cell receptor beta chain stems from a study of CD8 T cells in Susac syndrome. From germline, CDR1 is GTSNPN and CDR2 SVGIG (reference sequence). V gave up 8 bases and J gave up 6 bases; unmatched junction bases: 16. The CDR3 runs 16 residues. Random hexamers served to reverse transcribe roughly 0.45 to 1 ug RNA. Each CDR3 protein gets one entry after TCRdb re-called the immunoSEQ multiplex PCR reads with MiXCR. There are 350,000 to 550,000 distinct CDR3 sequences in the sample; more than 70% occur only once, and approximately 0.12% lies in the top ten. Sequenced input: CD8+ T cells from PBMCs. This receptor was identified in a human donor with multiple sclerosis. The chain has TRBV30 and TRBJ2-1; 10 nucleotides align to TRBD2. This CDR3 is CARNEIGLAEVNEQFF. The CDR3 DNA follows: TGTGCCCGGAACGAGATCGGACTAGCGGAAGTCAATGAGCAGTTCTTC.